These 18 T cell receptor beta chains were all obtained from the same sample, sequenced in a study of patients and donors after allogeneic stem cell transplantation. In TCRdb, the RT-PCR reads were re-called with MiXCR into one record per CDR3 protein. The table records some 10,000 distinct CDR3 sequences, about 4% of them present only once. The specimen sequenced was blood, either unsorted or a sorted T cell fraction (not recorded which). All receptors derive from a human donor who was either an allogeneic HSCT recipient or a stem cell or donor lymphocyte infusion donor (not recorded which). It is not recorded whose cells these are; they may come from a transplant donor.

This clonotype was observed a few times. This chain connects TRBV6-1 to TRBJ2-3; TRBD2 aligns across 11 bases. Germline CDR1 reads MNHNS; CDR2 reads SASEGT. This CDR3 is built from 15 residues. The ends lost 6 bases at V and 0 bases at J; junction bases unmatched: 2. CDR3 in DNA: TGTGCCAGCAGAGGACTAGCGGGCAGCACAGATACGCAGTATTTT. This encodes CASRGLAGSTDTQYF.

Remarks on this clonotype: A much more abundant neighbour one base away suggests this may be a read error. The chain has TRBV28 and TRBJ2-4; D not resolved. The CDR3 has 11 amino acids. Trimming removed 3 bases at V and 13 bases at J, with 10 bases between. Germline CDR1 reads MDHEN; CDR2 reads SYDVKM. The CDR3 sequence: CASSFSRKQYF. CDR3 DNA sequence: TGTGCCAGCAGTTTTAGCAGGAAACAGTACTTC.

This clonotype is judged medium-sized (0.01 to 0.1%). V is TRBV10-3 and J is TRBJ2-7; 7 nucleotides match TRBD1. CDR3 length: 13 amino acids. V trimming: 7 bases; J trimming: 4 bases; junction bases outside the gene matches: 7. Germline CDR1 reads ENHRY; CDR2 reads SYGVKD. The DNA of the CDR3 is TGTGCCATCAACCAGGGGGATGGGTACGAGCAGTACTTC. Its translation is CAINQGDGYEQYF.

This clonotype appeared many times. This chain links TRBV5-6 with TRBJ1-6; no reliable D call. CDR1 and CDR2 from the germline V gene are SGHDT and YYEEEE. Trimming shortened V by 2 bases and J by 7 bases, and 13 bases separated the two germline ends. The CDR3 is 15 amino acids. CDR3 in amino acids: CASSFLPEVNSPLHF. The CDR3 coding sequence is TGTGCCAGCAGCTTCCTCCCTGAAGTCAATTCACCCCTCCACTTT.

This clonotype was counted many times. The V call is TRBV29-1, the J call TRBJ2-7, with D possibly TRBD1 on 6 matching bases. Germline V gene sequence: CDR1 SQVTM, CDR2 ANQGSEA. This CDR3 spans 11 amino acids. Deletions cut 6 bases from V and 6 bases from J, with 12 bases between. Here the CDR3 DNA reads TGCAGCGTCGGCAGGGGCCCCGAGCAGTACTTC. It codes for CSVGRGPEQYF.

This clonotype was found many times. The V and J genes are TRBV9 and TRBJ1-1, with a possible D match to TRBD1 (5 bases). V lost 0 bases and J lost 5, with 8 bases in between. Germline-derived CDR1 and CDR2 are SGDLS and YYNGEE. This CDR3 is 13 amino acids long. The CDR3 is CASSVARGTEAFF. In DNA, the CDR3 is TGTGCCAGCAGCGTAGCTAGGGGTACTGAAGCTTTCTTT.

This clonotype was picked up many times. The chain joins TRBV28 to TRBJ2-7; D perhaps matches TRBD2 (7 bases). Germline CDR1 is MDHEN and CDR2 is SYDVKM. This CDR3 has 14 amino acids. V was shortened by 7 bases and J by 4 bases, with 17 bases between the two germline ends. CDR3 coding DNA: TGTGCCAGCAAGGGGGGGCAAAGGGTTTACGAGCAGTACTTC. Its protein product is CASKGGQRVYEQYF.

This clonotype is medium-sized within its sample. The chain uses TRBV5-1 and TRBJ1-2; no definite D call. CDR1 is SGHRS and CDR2 is YFSETQ in the germline V gene. The CDR3 runs 14 residues. The V and J ends lost 1 base and 4 bases respectively, with 11 bases between them. CDR3 residues: CASSLSQEGYGYTF. The CDR3 DNA follows: TGCGCCAGCAGCTTGTCGCAGGAGGGCTATGGCTACACCTTC.

The sample holds many counts of this clonotype. This chain links TRBV7-9 with TRBJ2-2, with 7 bases fitting TRBD2. The CDR3 runs 13 residues. Germline CDR1 reads SEHNR; CDR2 reads FQNEAQ (reference sequence). The V gene end was trimmed by 5 bases and the J gene end by 7 bases; junction bases not matched to a gene: 4. The CDR3 DNA sequence: TGTGCCAGCAGCGGCGCGGGAGACGGGGAGCTGTTTTTT. Translated: CASSGAGDGELFF.

By sample fraction, this clonotype is medium-sized. This chain connects TRBV5-5 to TRBJ1-1, with no clear D. V was pared by 0 bases and J by 5 bases, with 5 bases between. This CDR3 is built from 12 residues. Germline V CDR1 and CDR2: SGHKS, YYEKEE (reference sequence). The CDR3 region has the DNA TGTGCCAGCAGCTTGGAGTGGACTGAAGCTTTCTTT. Translation gives CASSLEWTEAFF.

This clonotype was observed many times. J is TRBJ2-6 and V is TRBV7-9, with no clear D. The CDR3 totals 14 residues. Germline loops: CDR1 SEHNR, CDR2 FQNEAQ (reference sequence). The germline V and J ends were trimmed by 2 bases and 2 bases, with 4 bases remaining between them. The CDR3 nucleotides read TGTGCCAGCAGCTTATCAACTGGGGCCAACGTCCTGACTTTC. This encodes CASSLSTGANVLTF. Together with reference TRBV7-9 and TRBJ2-6, the CDR3 gives the full variable domain: DTGVSQNPRHKITKRGQNVTFRCDPISEHNRLYWYRQTLGQGPEFLTYFQNEAQLEKSRLLSDRFSAERPKGSFSTLEIQRTEQGDSAMYLCASSLSTGANVLTFGAGSRLTVL.

The chain recombines TRBV20-1 with TRBJ2-7; D is possibly TRBD1 (5 bases). CDR3 size: 14 residues. The germline gives CDR1 DFQATT, CDR2 SNEGSKA (reference sequence). Between the trimmed V and J ends, which lost 4 bases and 4 bases, there was a span of 17 bases. CDR3 region: CSAIGALTLYEQYF. Written as DNA, the CDR3 is TGCAGTGCTATTGGGGCTTTGACTTTGTACGAGCAGTACTTC.

This clonotype was picked up many times. This chain uses TRBV12-3 or TRBV12-4 with TRBJ2-7, with 7 bases aligning to TRBD1. Trimming took 7 bases from V and 4 from J; bases not matched to a gene: 7. The CDR3 length is 13 residues. For the CDR3, the DNA is TGTGCCAGCAATAACAGGGGTGCATACGAGCAGTACTTC. It specifies CASNNRGAYEQYF.

This clonotype was observed many times. The V gene is TRBV28, the J gene TRBJ2-1, with 8 bases aligning to TRBD1. From germline, CDR1 is MDHEN and CDR2 SYDVKM. CDR3 length: 16 amino acids. Unmatched junction bases numbered 17, after V lost 8 bases and J lost 8 bases. Here the CDR3 DNA reads TGTGCCAGCCCACCATTATATGACAGGGGCGGCGATGAGCAGTTCTTC. This gives the protein CASPPLYDRGGDEQFF.

By proportion, this clonotype is medium-sized. This CDR3 is CSARVNDHQPQHF. CDR3 in DNA: TGCAGTGCTAGAGTAAATGATCATCAGCCCCAGCATTTT. This chain links TRBV20-1 with TRBJ1-5; D gene unclear. Trimming took 1 base from V and 5 from J, leaving 9 bases between them. The CDR3 consists of 13 residues. Germline V gene lookup returns CDR1 DFQATT and CDR2 SNEGSKA (reference sequence).

This clonotype is medium-sized (0.01 to 0.1%) by share. This chain uses TRBV24-1 with TRBJ2-1, with TRBD2 identical over 8 bases. The CDR3 is 13 residues long. The trim removed 8 bases at V and 1 base at J, leaving 0 bases unmatched. Germline V CDR1 and CDR2: KGHDR, SFDVKD. CDR3 in amino acids: CATTSGSYNEQFF. In DNA, the CDR3 is TGTGCCACCACTAGCGGGTCCTACAATGAGCAGTTCTTC.

In its sample, this clonotype was seen many times. This rearrangement joins TRBV6-2 or TRBV6-3 to TRBJ2-7; tentatively, D is TRBD1 (6 bases). CDR3 length: 16 residues. V lost 6 bases and J lost 5, with 23 bases in between. CDR1 and CDR2 from the germline V gene are MNHEY and SVGEGT. CDR3 nucleotide sequence: TGTGCCAGCAGCCATTACATGGGGGCTTCGGGCCACGAGCAGTACTTC. Protein product: CASSHYMGASGHEQYF.

This clonotype appeared many times. This chain links TRBV27 with TRBJ1-6; no reliable D call. This CDR3 is 12 amino acids long. The germline V gene has CDR1 MNHEY and CDR2 SMNVEV (reference sequence). V was cut by 8 bases and J by 6 bases, with 8 bases left in between. The CDR3 region has the DNA TGTGCCAGCTCGACTGTTAATTCACCCCTCCACTTT. This sequence encodes CASSTVNSPLHF.